This T cell receptor (beta chain) was identified in a study of long-term antiretroviral therapy in people with HIV. The V gene end was trimmed by 5 bases and the J gene end by 6 bases; junction bases not matched to a gene: 12. CDR3 length equals 15 residues. The V gene's germline CDR1 is SEHNR and CDR2 FQNEAQ (reference sequence). Only one count was recorded for this clone. Researchers report immunoSEQ v3.0 was run at survey level. The assay was immunoSEQ multiplex PCR, and TCRdb's table has in-frame clones only and misses some. The sample shows approximately 23,000 clones, 84% of them seen only once.

This clonotype originated in a man in his thirties or forties with HIV. This chain connects TRBV7-9 to TRBJ1-2; TRBD1 matches 7 bases. The sample in question was unsorted PBMCs, obtained about 6.1 years after starting antiretroviral therapy. This CDR3 reads CASSPSRTGLNGYTF. CDR3 nucleotides: TGTGCCAGCAGCCCCAGTCGGACAGGTCTTAATGGCTACACCTTC.